The 14 T cell receptor beta chains in this list originate from one sample, sequenced in a study of shared clonotypes between healthy human individuals. Only CD45RO-negative cells positively selected for CCR7 counted as naive CD8 cells, so terminally differentiated effector memory CD45RA+ cells were excluded. TCRdb's copy holds only in-frame clones and misses some; the assay was immunoSEQ multiplex PCR. The table shows millions of clones, with roughly 94% occurring only once. Material: naive CD8+ T cells sorted from blood. Source of these receptors: a man between 18 and 29 years old in good health.

The chain uses TRBV7-2 and TRBJ2-7, with a weak D call TRBD2 (5 bases). The CDR3 is made up of 14 amino acids. The ends were cut back, 4 bases at V and 2 bases at J, with 12 bases in the middle. CDR1 and CDR2 from the germline V gene are SGHTA and FQGNSA. Here the CDR3 reads CASSSILGTYEQYF. The CDR3 bases are TGTGCCAGCAGCTCGATACTAGGCACCTACGAGCAGTACTTC.

The chain is built from TRBV19 and TRBJ1-4, with D tentatively TRBD1 (6 bases). The CDR3 loop spans 17 amino acids. CDR1 LNHDA and CDR2 SQIVND come from the germline V gene (reference sequence). The ends were cut back, 6 bases at V and 0 bases at J, with 17 bases in the middle. The DNA for the CDR3 is TGTGCCAGTAGGACGAGGGGGACCCCCCCAACTAATGAAAAACTGTTTTTT. Protein sequence: CASRTRGTPPTNEKLFF. Filled out from reference TRBV19 and TRBJ1-4, the complete variable domain reads DGGITQSPKYLFRKEGQNVTLSCEQNLNHDAMYWYRQDPGQGLRLIYYSQIVNDFQKGDIAEGYSVSREKKESFPLTVTSAQKNPTAFYLCASRTRGTPPTNEKLFFGSGTQLSVL.

The rearrangement links TRBV6-1 to TRBJ2-7; D is perhaps TRBD1 (6 bases). This CDR3 is built from 12 residues. Trimming left V 0 bases short and J 9 bases short, with 9 bases between. Germline CDR1 MNHNS, CDR2 SASEGT. DNA of the CDR3: TGTGCCAGCAGTGAAGCTCAGGGGAGGCAGTACTTC. It codes for CASSEAQGRQYF.

The chain is built from TRBV11-2 and TRBJ2-2; 8 bases match TRBD2. The germline V gene has CDR1 SGHAT and CDR2 FQNNGV. V shed 1 base, J shed 1 base, and the junction held 5 bases outside the gene matches. The CDR3 is 17 amino acids. The CDR3 sequence: CASSLVISGVNTGELFF. CDR3 in DNA: TGTGCCAGCAGCTTAGTTATTAGCGGGGTGAACACCGGGGAGCTGTTTTTT.

The chain links TRBV7-9 to TRBJ2-5; TRBD1 aligns across 8 bases. V lost 5 bases, J lost 5 bases, and 7 bases stayed unmatched. Germline CDR1 reads SEHNR; CDR2 reads FQNEAQ (reference sequence). This CDR3 is 14 amino acids long. Here the CDR3 DNA reads TGTGCCAGCAGCCTCACAGGGGGGACGGAGACCCAGTACTTC. Its protein product is CASSLTGGTETQYF. The full variable domain, rest sourced from reference TRBV7-9 and TRBJ2-5, is DTGVSQNPRHKITKRGQNVTFRCDPISEHNRLYWYRQTLGQGPEFLTYFQNEAQLEKSRLLSDRFSAERPKGSFSTLEIQRTEQGDSAMYLCASSLTGGTETQYFGPGTRLLVL.

V usage is TRBV7-2 and J usage is TRBJ1-1; D gene uncertain. The CDR3 is 15 amino acids. Germline V CDR1 and CDR2: SGHTA, FQGNSA. V was trimmed by 0 bases and J by 2 bases, leaving 10 bases between them. This CDR3 is CASSLASGLNTEAFF. The CDR3 nucleotides are TGTGCCAGCAGCTTAGCCTCCGGTCTTAACACTGAAGCTTTCTTT. The full variable domain, in which reference TRBV7-2 and TRBJ1-1 provide the parts outside the CDR3, is GAGVSQSPSNKVTEKGKDVELRCDPISGHTALYWYRQSLGQGLEFLIYFQGNSAPDKSGLPSDRFSAERTGGSVSTLTIQRTQQEDSAVYLCASSLASGLNTEAFFGQGTRLTVV.

Points on this clone: This could be a read error, since a much larger clone is one nucleotide away. The chain has TRBV6-5 and TRBJ1-4; TRBD1 agrees at 9 bases. V shed 4 bases and J 5 bases; nucleotides not matched to a gene: 2. The germline CDR1 and CDR2 sequences are MNHEY and SVGAGI. The CDR3 is made up of 14 amino acids. In DNA form, the CDR3 reads TGTGCCAGCAGTTTCGGACAGGGGAATGAAAAACTGTTTTTT. Its translation is CASSFGQGNEKLFF.

The genes are TRBV2 and TRBJ1-1, with 12 bases fitting TRBD1. The CDR3 covers 17 residues. Unmatched junction bases numbered 6, after V lost 1 base and J lost 3 bases. Looked up from germline, CDR1 is SNHLY and CDR2 is FYNNEI. The CDR3 DNA is TGTGCCAGCAGTGAAGGGGGGACAGGGGGCGAATACACTGAAGCTTTCTTT. The encoded protein is CASSEGGTGGEYTEAFF.

Turning to this clone: Other nucleotide sequences from this sample produce the same CDR3. The chain recombines TRBV9 with TRBJ1-1; TRBD1 agrees at 10 bases. CDR3 length: 15 amino acids. The ends lost 0 bases at V and 4 bases at J; junction bases unmatched: 3. Germline CDR1 is SGDLS and CDR2 is YYNGEE. The CDR3 spells CASSVVGTGVTEAFF. CDR3 sequence (DNA): TGTGCCAGCAGCGTAGTTGGGACAGGGGTCACTGAAGCTTTCTTT.

This chain's CDR3 is CASSEVQGTVINEKLFF. CDR3 bases: TGTGCCAGCAGTGAAGTACAAGGGACAGTAATCAATGAAAAACTGTTTTTT. The chain employs TRBV6-1 and TRBJ1-4; 7 bases match TRBD1. With V trimmed by 1 base and J by 5 bases, 10 bases remained unmatched. This CDR3 comprises 17 residues. Germline-derived CDR1 and CDR2 are MNHNS and SASEGT.

This chain uses TRBV5-4 with TRBJ2-1, with D uncertain. Germline V gives CDR1 SGHNT, CDR2 YYREEE (reference sequence). The CDR3 is 16 amino acids. Trimming cost V 4 bases and J 7 bases, with 21 bases left between them. This CDR3 is CASSPQGQQFWNEQFF. CDR3 bases: TGTGCCAGCAGCCCCCAAGGCCAGCAATTTTGGAATGAGCAGTTCTTC.

The chain has TRBV4-1 and TRBJ2-3; D remains unclear. The germline V gene has CDR1 MGHRA and CDR2 YSYEKL. The CDR3 runs to 16 residues. Trimming took off 1 base at V and 1 base at J, with 12 bases between the two ends. CDR3: CASSQGLSLGTDTQYF. DNA of the CDR3: TGCGCCAGCAGCCAAGGCCTTTCCCTGGGCACAGATACGCAGTATTTT.

This chain links TRBV27 with TRBJ1-4; 11 positions agree with TRBD1. The CDR3 extends over 17 amino acids. Germline CDR1 MNHEY, CDR2 SMNVEV (reference sequence). J was trimmed by 7 bases and V by 4 bases; bases with no gene match: 11. CDR3 protein: CASSSPYAGQGGEKLFF. The CDR3 DNA reads as TGTGCCAGCAGTTCCCCTTACGCGGGACAGGGGGGTGAAAAACTGTTTTTT.

The CDR3 nucleotides read TGTGCCAGCAGTGCTACAGGGGGGGAGACCCAGTACTTC. Amino acids: CASSATGGETQYF. V and J are TRBV27 and TRBJ2-5, with 8 bases aligning to TRBD1. The ends lost 5 bases at V and 5 bases at J; junction bases unmatched: 4. This CDR3 spans 13 amino acids. CDR1 is MNHEY and CDR2 is SMNVEV in the germline V gene (reference sequence).